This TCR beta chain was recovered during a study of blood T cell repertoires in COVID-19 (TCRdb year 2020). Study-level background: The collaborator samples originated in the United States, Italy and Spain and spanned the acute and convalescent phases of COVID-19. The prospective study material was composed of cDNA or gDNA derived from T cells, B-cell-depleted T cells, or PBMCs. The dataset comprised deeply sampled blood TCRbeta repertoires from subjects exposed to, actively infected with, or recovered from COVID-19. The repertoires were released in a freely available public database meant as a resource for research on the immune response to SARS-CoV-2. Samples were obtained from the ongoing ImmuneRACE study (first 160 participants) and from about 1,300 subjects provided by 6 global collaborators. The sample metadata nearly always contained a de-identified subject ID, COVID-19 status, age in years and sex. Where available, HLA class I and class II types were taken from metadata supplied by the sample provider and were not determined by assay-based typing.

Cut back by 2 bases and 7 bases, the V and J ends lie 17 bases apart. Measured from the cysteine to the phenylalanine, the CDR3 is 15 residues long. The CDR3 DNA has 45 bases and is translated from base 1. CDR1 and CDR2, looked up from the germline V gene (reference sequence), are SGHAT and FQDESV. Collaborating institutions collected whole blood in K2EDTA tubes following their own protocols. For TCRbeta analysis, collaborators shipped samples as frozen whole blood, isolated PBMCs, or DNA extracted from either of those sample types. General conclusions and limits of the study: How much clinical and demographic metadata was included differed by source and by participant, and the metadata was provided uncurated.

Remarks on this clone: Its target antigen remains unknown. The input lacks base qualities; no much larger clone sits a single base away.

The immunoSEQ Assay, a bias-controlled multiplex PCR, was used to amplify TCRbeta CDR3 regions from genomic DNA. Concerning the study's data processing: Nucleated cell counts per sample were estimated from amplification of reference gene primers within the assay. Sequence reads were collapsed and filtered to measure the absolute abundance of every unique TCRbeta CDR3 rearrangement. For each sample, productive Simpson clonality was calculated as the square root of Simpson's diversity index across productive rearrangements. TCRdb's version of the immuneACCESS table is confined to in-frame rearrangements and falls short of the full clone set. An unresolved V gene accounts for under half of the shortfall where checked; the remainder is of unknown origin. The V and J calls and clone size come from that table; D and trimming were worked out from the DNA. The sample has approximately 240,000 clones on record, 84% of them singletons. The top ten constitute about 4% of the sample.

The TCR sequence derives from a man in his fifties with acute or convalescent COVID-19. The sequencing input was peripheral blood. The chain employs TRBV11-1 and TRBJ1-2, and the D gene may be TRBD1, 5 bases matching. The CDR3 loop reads CASSLPSPGVFGYTF. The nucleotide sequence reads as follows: TGTGCCAGCAGCTTACCCTCTCCGGGGGTGTTTGGCTACACCTTC.